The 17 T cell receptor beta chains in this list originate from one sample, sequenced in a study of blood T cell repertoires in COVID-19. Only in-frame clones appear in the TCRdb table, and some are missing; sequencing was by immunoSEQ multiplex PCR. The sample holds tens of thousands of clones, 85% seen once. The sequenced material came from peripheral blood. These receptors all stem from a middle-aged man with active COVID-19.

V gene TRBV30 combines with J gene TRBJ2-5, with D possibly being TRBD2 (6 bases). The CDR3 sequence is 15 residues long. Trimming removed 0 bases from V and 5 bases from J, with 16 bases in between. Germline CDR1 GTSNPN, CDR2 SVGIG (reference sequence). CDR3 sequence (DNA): TGTGCCTGGAGTGTCGACTCTCGGGCGGGGGAGACCCAGTACTTC. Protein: CAWSVDSRAGETQYF.

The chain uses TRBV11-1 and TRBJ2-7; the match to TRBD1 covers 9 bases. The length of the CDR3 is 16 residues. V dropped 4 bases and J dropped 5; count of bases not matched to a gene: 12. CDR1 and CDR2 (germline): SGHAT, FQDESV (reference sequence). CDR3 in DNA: TGTGCCAGCAGCTCCTACGCTGGACAGGGGAACCACGAGCAGTACTTC. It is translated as CASSSYAGQGNHEQYF.

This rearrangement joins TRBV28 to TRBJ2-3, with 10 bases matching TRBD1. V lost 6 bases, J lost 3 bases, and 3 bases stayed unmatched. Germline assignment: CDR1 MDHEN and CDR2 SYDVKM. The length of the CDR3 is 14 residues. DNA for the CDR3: TGTGCCAGCAGGACAGGGGGCGGAACAGATACGCAGTATTTT. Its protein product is CASRTGGGTDTQYF.

The chain's CDR3 is CASSLAGTASYEQYF. As DNA, the CDR3 is TGTGCCAGCAGTTTAGCCGGGACAGCCTCCTACGAGCAGTACTTC. This chain joins TRBV28 and TRBJ2-7, with 7 bases matching TRBD1. V dropped 2 bases and J dropped 0; count of bases not matched to a gene: 4. The CDR3 is 15 amino acids. The germline V gene encodes CDR1 MDHEN and CDR2 SYDVKM.

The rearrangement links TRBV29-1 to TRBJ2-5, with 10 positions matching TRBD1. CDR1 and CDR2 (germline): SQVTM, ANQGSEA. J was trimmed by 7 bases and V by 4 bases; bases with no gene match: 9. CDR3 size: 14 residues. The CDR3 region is CSVGGTGEGGTQYF. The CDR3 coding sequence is TGCAGCGTTGGAGGGACAGGGGAAGGTGGGACCCAGTACTTC.

The CDR3 region is CASSESTASGSNEQFF. Here the CDR3 DNA reads TGCGCCAGCAGTGAGTCGACGGCTAGCGGGAGTAATGAGCAGTTCTTC. The chain combines TRBV10-1 with TRBJ2-1; TRBD2 matches 10 bases. The CDR3 runs 16 residues. Germline loops: CDR1 WNHNN, CDR2 SYGVQD (reference sequence). J lost 7 bases, V lost 0 bases, and 6 bases had no gene match.

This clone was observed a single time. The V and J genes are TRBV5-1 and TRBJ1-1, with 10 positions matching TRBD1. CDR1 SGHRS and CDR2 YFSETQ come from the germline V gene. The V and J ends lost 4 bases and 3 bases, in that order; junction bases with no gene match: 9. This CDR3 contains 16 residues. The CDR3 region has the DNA TGCGCCAGCAGCGCGACAGGGGGCGCGGGGGACACTGAAGCTTTCTTT. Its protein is CASSATGGAGDTEAFF.

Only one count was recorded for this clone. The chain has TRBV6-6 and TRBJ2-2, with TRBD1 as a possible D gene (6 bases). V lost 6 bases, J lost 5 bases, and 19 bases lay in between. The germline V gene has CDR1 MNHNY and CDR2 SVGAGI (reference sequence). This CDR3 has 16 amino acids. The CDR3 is CASRPRDKGQTGELFF. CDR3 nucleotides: TGTGCCAGCAGACCCCGGGACAAGGGACAAACCGGGGAGCTGTTTTTT.

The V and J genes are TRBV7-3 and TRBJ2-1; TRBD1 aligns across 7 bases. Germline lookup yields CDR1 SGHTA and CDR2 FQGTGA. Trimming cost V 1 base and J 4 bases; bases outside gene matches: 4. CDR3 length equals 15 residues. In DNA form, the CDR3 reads TGTGCCAGCAGCTTAAAAGGGGACAGTTACAATGAGCAGTTCTTC. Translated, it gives CASSLKGDSYNEQFF.

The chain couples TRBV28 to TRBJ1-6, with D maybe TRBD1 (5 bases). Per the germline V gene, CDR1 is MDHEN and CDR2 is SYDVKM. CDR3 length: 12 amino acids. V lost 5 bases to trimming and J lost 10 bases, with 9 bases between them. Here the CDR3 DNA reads TGTGCCAGCAGTGACAGTTTGTCACCCCTCCACTTT. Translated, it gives CASSDSLSPLHF.

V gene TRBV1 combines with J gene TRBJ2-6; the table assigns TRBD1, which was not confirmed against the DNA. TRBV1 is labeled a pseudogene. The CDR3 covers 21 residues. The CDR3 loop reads CTSSHSMPPRQGASGANVLTF. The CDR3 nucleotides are TGCACCAGCAGCCATTCTATGCCCCCGAGACAGGGGGCGTCTGGGGCCAACGTCCTGACTTTC.

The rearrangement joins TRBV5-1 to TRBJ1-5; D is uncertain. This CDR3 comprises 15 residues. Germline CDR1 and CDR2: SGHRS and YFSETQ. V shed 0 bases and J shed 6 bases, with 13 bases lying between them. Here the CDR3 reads CASSLDPGPGQPQHF. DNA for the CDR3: TGCGCCAGCAGCTTGGACCCCGGTCCGGGTCAGCCCCAGCATTTT. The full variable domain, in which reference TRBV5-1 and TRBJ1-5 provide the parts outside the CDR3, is KAGVTQTPRYLIKTRGQQVTLSCSPISGHRSVSWYQQTPGQGLQFLFEYFSETQRNKGNFPGRFSGRQFSNSRSEMNVSTLELGDSALYLCASSLDPGPGQPQHFGDGTRLSIL.

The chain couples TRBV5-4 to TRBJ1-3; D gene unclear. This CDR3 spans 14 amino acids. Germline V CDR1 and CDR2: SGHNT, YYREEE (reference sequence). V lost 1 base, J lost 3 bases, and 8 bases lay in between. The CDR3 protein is CASSLIGSGNTIYF. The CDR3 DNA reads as TGTGCCAGCAGCTTGATCGGGAGTGGAAACACCATATATTTT.

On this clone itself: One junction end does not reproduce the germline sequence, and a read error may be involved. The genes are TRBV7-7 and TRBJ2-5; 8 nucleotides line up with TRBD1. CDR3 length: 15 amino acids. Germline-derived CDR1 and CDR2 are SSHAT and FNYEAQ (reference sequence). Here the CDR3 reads CASSLGDRGQETQYF. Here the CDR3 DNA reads TGTGCTAGCAGCTTAGGAGACAGGGGCCAAGAGACCCAGTACTTC.

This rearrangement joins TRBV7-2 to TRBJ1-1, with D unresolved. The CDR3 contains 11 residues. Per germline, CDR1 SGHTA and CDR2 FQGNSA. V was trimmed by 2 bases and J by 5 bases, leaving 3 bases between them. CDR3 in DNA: TGTGCCAGCAGCTTACGGACTGAAGCTTTCTTT. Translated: CASSLRTEAFF.

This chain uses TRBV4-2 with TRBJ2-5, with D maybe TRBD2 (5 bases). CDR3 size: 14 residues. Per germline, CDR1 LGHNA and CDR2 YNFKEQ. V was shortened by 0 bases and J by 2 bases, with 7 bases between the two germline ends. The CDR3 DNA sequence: TGTGCCAGCAGCCAAGAAAGAGGGCAAGAGACCCAGTACTTC. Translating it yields CASSQERGQETQYF.

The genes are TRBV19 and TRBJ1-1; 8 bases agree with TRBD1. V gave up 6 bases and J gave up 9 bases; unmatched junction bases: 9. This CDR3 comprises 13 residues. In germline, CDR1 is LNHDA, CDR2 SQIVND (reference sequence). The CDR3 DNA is TGTGCCAGTAGACAACAGGGGGGGGTTAAAGCTTTCTTT. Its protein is CASRQQGGVKAFF.